What follows are 27 T cell receptor beta chains derived from one specimen sequenced in a study of shared clonotypes between healthy human individuals. Assay: immunoSEQ multiplex PCR; the TCRdb copy retains only in-frame clones and omits some. The profile shows about 1 million clones, about 70% of them singletons. Sequences were obtained from memory CD4+ T cells sorted from blood. Stated subset: CD45RA-negative fraction. Receptors were obtained from a man aged 18 to 29 in good health.

The chain combines TRBV15 with TRBJ2-1; 9 bases match TRBD2. CDR3 length: 15 residues. J lost 10 bases, V lost 1 base, and 8 bases had no gene match. CDR1 is LNHNV, CDR2 YYDKDF, per germline (reference sequence). CDR3 nucleotides: TGTGCCACCAGCAGAGTAATGCGGGAGGGACGAGAGCAGTTCTTC. Protein sequence: CATSRVMREGREQFF.

With respect to this clone: The sample holds other DNA sequences that translate to the same CDR3. This sequence joins TRBV2 and TRBJ1-5; D unclear. This CDR3 region has 12 residues. Germline V CDR1 and CDR2: SNHLY, FYNNEI. V lost 6 bases and J 5 bases, leaving 8 bases between the germline ends. This chain's CDR3 is CASSPEDQPQHF. Here the CDR3 DNA reads TGTGCCAGCAGCCCGGAGGATCAGCCCCAGCATTTT.

J is TRBJ1-5 and V is TRBV30, with 12 bases matching TRBD1. Germline-derived CDR1 and CDR2 are GTSNPN and SVGIG (reference sequence). This CDR3 is built from 14 residues. V was clipped by 5 bases and J by 2 bases; unmatched bases: 1. CDR3 coding DNA: TGTGCCTGGGGGACAGGGGGCGGCAATCAGCCCCAGCATTTT. Its protein product is CAWGTGGGNQPQHF.

The CDR3 DNA sequence: TGTGCCTGGCGGGGTAATTTGAACACTGAAGCTTTCTTT. This translates into CAWRGNLNTEAFF. The chain carries TRBV30 and TRBJ1-1; D remains ambiguous. V was pared by 5 bases and J by 0 bases, with 10 bases between. In germline, CDR1 is GTSNPN, CDR2 SVGIG (reference sequence). This CDR3 is 13 amino acids long.

The chain uses TRBV4-1 and TRBJ2-1, with a weak D call TRBD1 (6 bases). The CDR3 has 15 amino acids. CDR1 MGHRA and CDR2 YSYEKL come from the germline V gene. The V end lost 1 base, the J end lost 3 bases, and 10 bases lay between the germline ends. The CDR3 here is CASSQADSRYNEQFF. As DNA, the CDR3 is TGCGCCAGCAGCCAAGCGGACAGTCGCTACAATGAGCAGTTCTTC.

The chain carries TRBV28 and TRBJ1-2; perhaps TRBD1 as D (5 bases). Trimming stripped 6 bases from V and 8 bases from J, with 13 bases between. Germline V gives CDR1 MDHEN, CDR2 SYDVKM. This CDR3 comprises 12 residues. The CDR3 protein is CASSQMRGGYTF. CDR3 nucleotide sequence: TGTGCCAGCAGCCAAATGCGGGGGGGCTACACCTTC.

The CDR3 is CASSVGRGETYNEQFF. CDR3 coding DNA: TGTGCCAGCAGCGTGGGGCGTGGGGAGACCTACAATGAGCAGTTCTTC. This sequence joins TRBV5-6 and TRBJ2-1, with D perhaps assigned TRBD1 or TRBD2 (5 bases each). The CDR3 is 16 residues long. The ends were cut back, 4 bases at V and 2 bases at J, with 16 bases in the middle. Germline CDR1 reads SGHDT; CDR2 reads YYEEEE.

As to this clone: The sample holds other DNA sequences that translate to the same CDR3. This chain uses TRBV29-1 with TRBJ2-5; D gene ambiguous. The germline V and J ends were trimmed by 5 bases and 3 bases, with 10 bases remaining between them. CDR3 size: 12 residues. Germline loops: CDR1 SQVTM, CDR2 ANQGSEA. CDR3 sequence: CSVYSGEETQYF. CDR3 DNA sequence: TGCAGCGTTTATTCAGGAGAAGAGACCCAGTACTTC.

The chain joins TRBV7-6 to TRBJ2-3; 10 nucleotides line up with TRBD2. J lost 13 bases, V lost 4 bases, and 5 bases had no gene match. This CDR3 comprises 12 residues. CDR1 SGHVS and CDR2 FNYEAQ come from the germline V gene. The CDR3 spells CASSSTSGAEYF. CDR3 DNA: TGTGCCAGCAGCTCAACTAGCGGGGCTGAGTATTTT.

This clone has only a few counts. V is TRBV7-9 and J is TRBJ1-1, with TRBD1 as a possible D gene (5 bases). Germline V gene data show CDR1 as SEHNR and CDR2 as FQNEAQ (reference sequence). The CDR3 loop spans 13 amino acids. V shed 4 bases and J shed 11 bases, with 17 bases lying between them. CDR3 in DNA: TGTGCCAGCAGCTACCGGGACGGTGATAACGCTTTCTTT. Residues: CASSYRDGDNAFF.

V is TRBV6-1 and J is TRBJ1-1; D is possibly TRBD1 (5 bases). Trimming cost V 7 bases and J 7 bases, with 13 bases left between them. Per germline, CDR1 MNHNS and CDR2 SASEGT. The length of the CDR3 is 12 residues. CDR3: CASTRDRYEAFF. CDR3 DNA: TGTGCCAGCACCAGGGACCGTTATGAAGCTTTCTTT.

As concerns this clone: Other nucleotide sequences from this sample produce the same CDR3. CDR3 sequence: CASRQGGGETQYF. The CDR3 DNA is TGTGCCAGCAGGCAGGGGGGGGGAGAGACCCAGTACTTC. The genes are TRBV6-6 and TRBJ2-5; possibly TRBD1 or TRBD2 for D (7 bases each). In germline, CDR1 is MNHNY, CDR2 SVGAGI (reference sequence). The CDR3 contains 13 residues. V was cut by 6 bases and J by 4 bases, with 12 bases left in between.

CDR3 residues: CASRRGPSDTQYF. The CDR3 DNA reads as TGTGCCAGCAGACGCGGACCCTCAGATACGCAGTATTTT. The V and J genes are TRBV11-2 and TRBJ2-3; D remains unclear. The CDR3 contains 13 residues. V was cut by 6 bases and J by 4 bases, with 11 bases left in between. CDR1 is SGHAT, CDR2 FQNNGV, per germline.

This chain uses TRBV5-4 with TRBJ2-7; D is uncertain. In germline, CDR1 is SGHNT, CDR2 YYREEE (reference sequence). With 3 bases removed from V and 3 bases from J, the gap between germline ends came to 16 bases. The CDR3 is 15 residues long. The CDR3 sequence: CASSSGRAPIYEQYF. CDR3 in DNA: TGTGCCAGCAGCTCTGGACGGGCTCCTATCTACGAGCAGTACTTC.

J is TRBJ1-5 and V is TRBV27, with D possibly being TRBD1 (6 bases). V was shortened by 5 bases and J by 7 bases, with 12 bases between the two germline ends. The CDR3 is 13 amino acids. The germline CDR1 and CDR2 sequences are MNHEY and SMNVEV (reference sequence). CDR3 nucleotide sequence: TGTGCCAGCAGTAGAACAGGGTCGCAGCCCCAGCATTTT. It codes for CASSRTGSQPQHF.

Details on this clone: Other DNA variants within this sample encode the same CDR3. The rearrangement joins TRBV7-6 to TRBJ1-1; 7 bases are shared with TRBD1. Germline CDR1 and CDR2: SGHVS and FNYEAQ. V shed 5 bases and J 1 base; nucleotides not matched to a gene: 1. This CDR3 spans 13 amino acids. The CDR3 nucleotides are TGTGCCAGCAGCCGGACAGGGAACACTGAAGCTTTCTTT. Translating it yields CASSRTGNTEAFF.

This clone was found once. The gene calls are TRBV7-2 and TRBJ1-6; perhaps TRBD1 as D (5 bases). Looked up from germline, CDR1 is SGHTA and CDR2 is FQGNSA. CDR3 size: 18 residues. V was clipped by 4 bases and J by 10 bases, with 26 bases between them. Here the CDR3 reads CASSSLTGTAGVLSPLHF. In DNA form, the CDR3 reads TGTGCCAGCAGCTCCCTAACCGGGACCGCCGGGGTTTTATCACCCCTCCACTTT.

This chain uses TRBV7-2 with TRBJ2-3; the match to TRBD2 covers 12 bases. Germline lookup yields CDR1 SGHTA and CDR2 FQGNSA. CDR3 length: 15 amino acids. The junction had 4 bases not matched to a gene; V was cut back by 5 bases and J by 4 bases. CDR3 sequence (DNA): TGTGCCAGCAGCCCACTAGCGGGAGGAGCAGATACGCAGTATTTT. Translated, it gives CASSPLAGGADTQYF.

This clone was detected a few times. The rearrangement uses TRBV4-3 and TRBJ2-3; 9 positions agree with TRBD2. V gave up 1 base and J gave up 1 base; unmatched junction bases: 3. Germline assignment: CDR1 LGHNA and CDR2 YSLEER. This CDR3 has 16 residues. CDR3 nucleotide sequence: TGCGCCAGCAGCCAAGTTAGCGGGAGTGGCACAGATACGCAGTATTTT. This sequence encodes CASSQVSGSGTDTQYF.

In DNA, the CDR3 is TGTGCCAGCAAGTACAGACTTCCGAACACCGGGGAGCTGTTTTTT. It encodes CASKYRLPNTGELFF. The chain is built from TRBV21-1 and TRBJ2-2. TRBV21-1 is assigned pseudogene status. The CDR3 has 15 amino acids.

As concerns this clone: Other DNA sequences within the sample encode an identical CDR3. V and J are TRBV28 and TRBJ1-2; a weak D match, TRBD1 (6 bases). Trimming removed 6 bases from V and 1 base from J, with 12 bases in between. This CDR3 spans 14 amino acids. CDR1 and CDR2 (germline): MDHEN, SYDVKM. CDR3 sequence: CASSRTVSNYGYTF. The CDR3 DNA reads TGTGCCAGCAGCCGGACAGTGAGTAACTATGGCTACACCTTC.

The chain carries TRBV6-5 and TRBJ1-2; 7 bases line up with TRBD1. The germline V gene encodes CDR1 MNHEY and CDR2 SVGAGI. V shed 7 bases, J shed 7 bases, and the junction held 12 bases outside the gene matches. The CDR3 length is 14 residues. CDR3 nucleotide sequence: TGTGCCAGCACCCCCACCGACAGGGCAGGTGGCTACACCTTC. Amino acid sequence: CASTPTDRAGGYTF.

The rearrangement joins TRBV10-2 to TRBJ2-4; D gene uncertain. Germline V gene lookup returns CDR1 WSHSY and CDR2 SAAADI. The CDR3 loop spans 11 amino acids. Between the trimmed V and J ends, which lost 4 bases and 5 bases, there was a span of 3 bases. CDR3: CASSGENIQYF. In nucleotides, the CDR3 is TGCGCCAGCAGTGGGGAAAACATTCAGTACTTC.

The chain uses TRBV16 and TRBJ2-5, with 10 bases matching TRBD1. The V gene end was trimmed by 4 bases and the J gene end by 5 bases; junction bases not matched to a gene: 10. The CDR3 loop spans 16 amino acids. Looked up from germline, CDR1 is KGHSY and CDR2 is FQNENV. The CDR3: CASSPSGQGVVETQYF. The CDR3, as DNA: TGTGCCAGCAGCCCCTCAGGACAGGGGGTCGTGGAGACCCAGTACTTC.

The chain recombines TRBV5-5 with TRBJ1-2; D is unresolved. V lost 1 base, J lost 2 bases, and 9 bases lay in between. Germline V gene data show CDR1 as SGHKS and CDR2 as YYEKEE (reference sequence). There are 14 residues in the CDR3. In DNA form, the CDR3 reads TGTGCCAGCAGCTTGAGTGCGCTGAACTATGGCTACACCTTC. This codes for CASSLSALNYGYTF.

V usage is TRBV9 and J usage is TRBJ2-7; 10 bases fit TRBD2. V gave up 0 bases and J gave up 3 bases; unmatched junction bases: 6. The CDR3 is 16 amino acids. Germline CDR1 SGDLS, CDR2 YYNGEE. Here the CDR3 reads CASSVVPSGSFYEQYF. DNA for the CDR3: TGTGCCAGCAGCGTAGTTCCTAGCGGGAGTTTCTACGAGCAGTACTTC.

The chain recombines TRBV7-9 with TRBJ2-1, with 7 bases matching TRBD2. This CDR3 has 17 residues. Germline lookup yields CDR1 SEHNR and CDR2 FQNEAQ (reference sequence). Trimming took 5 bases from V and 0 from J; bases not matched to a gene: 10. CDR3 coding DNA: TGTGCCAGCAGCCCACGGAGCGGGGCCGACTCCTACAATGAGCAGTTCTTC. It encodes CASSPRSGADSYNEQFF.